This entry lists 25 T cell receptor beta chains sequenced from one sample in a study of blood T cell repertoires in COVID-19 (TCRdb year 2020). Receptor amplification or capture employed the immunoSEQ multiplex PCR assay. TCRdb obtained this table from immuneACCESS and retained in-frame rearrangements with V and J assigned. These tables miss some clones; where compared with another copy, unresolved V genes account for less than half of the shortfall, and the remainder is unexplained. The sample data list a few hundred thousand clones, and 87% of these were observed just once. Of the sample, roughly 10% falls within the top ten clones. Material: peripheral blood. These receptors were obtained from a woman aged 25 to 45 with COVID-19, enrolled during active disease.

The CDR3 nucleotides are TGTGCCAGCAGCTTAGTTGCGGGGGCCCCAGATACGCAGTATTTT. This translates into CASSLVAGAPDTQYF. This chain links TRBV11-2 with TRBJ2-3; D possibly corresponds to TRBD2 (7 bases). The V and J ends lost 1 base and 4 bases respectively, with 12 bases between them. CDR3 length: 15 residues. Germline V CDR1 and CDR2: SGHAT, FQNNGV.

The chain uses TRBV11-2 and TRBJ2-7; D is unresolved. Germline V gene lookup returns CDR1 SGHAT and CDR2 FQNNGV. The CDR3 contains 14 residues. Trimming stripped 2 bases from V and 3 bases from J, with 11 bases between. As DNA, the CDR3 is TGTGCCAGCAGCTTATCGGTCTCCCACTACGAGCAGTACTTC. Protein sequence: CASSLSVSHYEQYF.

The genes are TRBV2 and TRBJ2-7; 10 positions match TRBD2. The V segment lost 7 bases and the J segment 4 bases; nucleotides outside the gene matches: 4. This CDR3 contains 13 residues. Germline lookup yields CDR1 SNHLY and CDR2 FYNNEI. DNA of the CDR3: TGTGCCAGCACCGGACTAGCGGAATACGAGCAGTACTTC. Protein sequence: CASTGLAEYEQYF.

This clone was picked up a small number of times. V gene TRBV6-5 combines with J gene TRBJ2-2; perhaps TRBD2 as D (5 bases). The length of the CDR3 is 15 residues. Trimming removed 8 bases from V and 0 bases from J, with 13 bases in between. Germline V gene lookup returns CDR1 MNHEY and CDR2 SVGAGI. For the CDR3, the DNA is TGTGCCAGCGGACGGACTGGCGCGAACACCGGGGAGCTGTTTTTT. This sequence encodes CASGRTGANTGELFF.

The chain recombines TRBV2 with TRBJ1-4; D unclear. Between the trimmed V and J ends, which lost 4 bases and 6 bases, there was a span of 15 bases. The CDR3 runs to 15 residues. Germline V gene sequence: CDR1 SNHLY, CDR2 FYNNEI. CDR3 DNA sequence: TGTGCCAGCAGTGGTGAGGGCATCCCCTATGAAAAACTGTTTTTT. This gives the protein CASSGEGIPYEKLFF.

The chain has TRBV6-1 and TRBJ1-3; D possibly corresponds to TRBD1 (5 bases). This CDR3 is built from 15 residues. The germline CDR1 and CDR2 sequences are MNHNS and SASEGT. Trimming took off 2 bases at V and 0 bases at J, with 8 bases between the two ends. The CDR3 bases are TGTGCCAGCAGTGAAAGACAGCCCTCTGGAAACACCATATATTTT. Translation: CASSERQPSGNTIYF.

CDR3 sequence (DNA): TGTGCCAGCAGTTTCTGGAGCGGGGGAGAGCAGTACTTC. Amino acids: CASSFWSGGEQYF. The chain couples TRBV28 to TRBJ2-7; 8 nucleotides match TRBD2. CDR1 is MDHEN and CDR2 is SYDVKM in the germline V gene. This CDR3 is built from 13 residues. The V gene end was trimmed by 3 bases and the J gene end by 7 bases; junction bases not matched to a gene: 5.

The chain is built from TRBV19 and TRBJ2-2, with D possibly being TRBD1 (5 bases). The germline V gene has CDR1 LNHDA and CDR2 SQIVND (reference sequence). Between the trimmed V and J ends, which lost 3 bases and 2 bases, there was a span of 13 bases. This CDR3 is built from 16 residues. CDR3 DNA: TGTGCCAGTAGTATCGGAGTCAGGGTAAACACCGGGGAGCTGTTTTTT. Protein sequence: CASSIGVRVNTGELFF.

The chain joins TRBV14 to TRBJ1-6; 7 bases are a match to TRBD1. With V trimmed by 4 bases and J by 10 bases, 7 bases remained unmatched. Per germline, CDR1 SGHDN and CDR2 FVKESK. This CDR3 is 14 amino acids long. The CDR3 DNA follows: TGTGCCAGCAGCCGAAAAGGGGGCTTATCACCCCTCCACTTT. Residues: CASSRKGGLSPLHF.

This clone appeared a single time. V gene TRBV6-5 combines with J gene TRBJ2-5; 9 bases fit TRBD1. Germline trimming cut 8 bases from V and 3 bases from J; bases unmatched to any gene: 4. The CDR3 length is 13 residues. Germline-derived CDR1 and CDR2 are MNHEY and SVGAGI. CDR3 nucleotide sequence: TGTGCCAGCGGGGGGGACAGGGAAGAGACCCAGTACTTC. It specifies CASGGDREETQYF.

This chain links TRBV28 with TRBJ2-2; 8 nucleotides align to TRBD1. Germline CDR1 and CDR2: MDHEN and SYDVKM. J gave up 1 base and V 4 bases, and 5 bases lay outside the gene matches. There are 16 residues in the CDR3. CDR3 nucleotide sequence: TGTGCCAGCAGTTCCCTCGGACAGGGGAACACCGGGGAGCTGTTTTTT. It translates to CASSSLGQGNTGELFF.

This chain uses TRBV11-2 with TRBJ1-1; perhaps TRBD1 as D (6 bases). CDR1 is SGHAT and CDR2 is FQNNGV in the germline V gene. This CDR3 is 14 amino acids long. Trimming left V 5 bases short and J 6 bases short, with 16 bases between. CDR3 residues: CASSRPGAGAEAFF. In DNA, the CDR3 is TGTGCCAGCAGCCGCCCAGGGGCGGGAGCTGAAGCTTTCTTT. The full variable domain, with the rest looked up from reference TRBV11-2 and TRBJ1-1, is EAGVAQSPRYKIIEKRQSVAFWCNPISGHATLYWYQQILGQGPKLLIQFQNNGVVDDSQLPKDRFSAERLKGVDSTLKIQPAKLEDSAVYLCASSRPGAGAEAFFGQGTRLTVV.

The chain couples TRBV10-2 to TRBJ2-3; D is undetermined. The germline V gene has CDR1 WSHSY and CDR2 SAAADI. The CDR3 extends over 13 amino acids. Trimming removed 6 bases from V and 4 bases from J, with 11 bases in between. CDR3 DNA sequence: TGCGCCAGCAGACCCCCCCGCGCAGATACGCAGTATTTT. Translating it yields CASRPPRADTQYF.

This sequence joins TRBV9 and TRBJ2-1, with 9 nucleotides matching TRBD2. Germline CDR1 reads SGDLS; CDR2 reads YYNGEE. The J segment lost 7 bases and the V segment lost 0 bases, leaving 14 bases of the junction unmatched. CDR3 length: 18 amino acids. DNA for the CDR3: TGTGCCAGCAGCGTAGACCCCCATCTAGCGGGACTTGGGAATGAGCAGTTCTTC. The encoded protein is CASSVDPHLAGLGNEQFF. Full variable domain (outside the CDR3, taken from reference TRBV9 and TRBJ2-1): DSGVTQTPKHLITATGQRVTLRCSPRSGDLSVYWYQQSLDQGLQFLIQYYNGEERAKGNILERFSAQQFPDLHSELNLSSLELGDSALYFCASSVDPHLAGLGNEQFFGPGTRLTVL.

The CDR3 reads CAWSVGTISNTQYF. CDR3 DNA sequence: TGTGCCTGGAGTGTGGGGACAATCTCAAATACGCAGTATTTT. The chain carries TRBV30 and TRBJ2-3; tentatively, D is TRBD1 (6 bases). Germline lookup yields CDR1 GTSNPN and CDR2 SVGIG (reference sequence). V was cut by 0 bases and J by 7 bases, with 14 bases left in between. This CDR3 is 14 amino acids long.

The chain has TRBV30 and TRBJ2-7; tentatively, D is TRBD2 (5 bases). The germline CDR1 and CDR2 sequences are GTSNPN and SVGIG (reference sequence). The CDR3 consists of 16 residues. V dropped 4 bases and J dropped 4 bases, with 23 bases sitting between them. This CDR3 reads CAWTRLSRTRGYEQYF. CDR3 coding DNA: TGTGCCTGGACGCGCCTAAGCCGGACTCGCGGGTACGAGCAGTACTTC.

V is TRBV6-6 and J is TRBJ1-1; D ambiguous. Germline loops: CDR1 MNHNY, CDR2 SVGAGI (reference sequence). This CDR3 has 11 amino acids. Trimming stripped 6 bases from V and 7 bases from J, with 9 bases between. CDR3 amino acids: CASSFTYEAFF. The CDR3 bases are TGTGCCAGCAGCTTCACCTATGAAGCTTTCTTT.

J is TRBJ2-5 and V is TRBV24-1, with D possibly being TRBD2 (6 bases). CDR3 length: 17 residues. CDR1 and CDR2 from the germline V gene are KGHDR and SFDVKD. V gave up 3 bases and J gave up 7 bases, with 23 bases separating them. The CDR3 sequence is CATSDTAGVGDPGTQYF. DNA for the CDR3: TGTGCCACCAGTGATACAGCGGGCGTCGGAGATCCAGGGACCCAGTACTTC.

CDR3 protein: CASGLAGDYNEQFF. The CDR3 coding sequence is TGTGCCAGCGGACTAGCAGGGGACTACAATGAGCAGTTCTTC. The chain joins TRBV5-4 to TRBJ2-1, with 8 bases fitting TRBD2. CDR1 SGHNT and CDR2 YYREEE come from the germline V gene (reference sequence). V was clipped by 7 bases and J by 3 bases; unmatched bases: 6. CDR3 length: 14 amino acids. Looking up the rest from reference TRBV5-4 and TRBJ2-1 gives the full variable domain: ETGVTQSPTHLIKTRGQQVTLRCSSQSGHNTVSWYQQALGQGPQFIFQYYREEENGRGNFPPRFSGLQFPNYSSELNVNALELDDSALYLCASGLAGDYNEQFFGPGTRLTVL.

A single count supports this clone. The V gene is TRBV27, the J gene TRBJ2-7, with no clear D. The CDR3 is made up of 13 amino acids. V was clipped by 5 bases and J by 2 bases, with 10 bases between them. The germline V gene has CDR1 MNHEY and CDR2 SMNVEV (reference sequence). The chain's CDR3 is CASSRSGPYEQYF. The CDR3 bases are TGTGCCAGCAGTCGCTCTGGGCCCTACGAGCAGTACTTC.

This chain joins TRBV29-1 and TRBJ2-7, with D hard to call. Looked up from germline, CDR1 is SQVTM and CDR2 is ANQGSEA. Trimming took off 0 bases at V and 1 base at J, with 7 bases between the two ends. CDR3 length: 13 amino acids. The CDR3 nucleotides are TGCAGCGTTGAAGATCCGCAGTCCTACGAGCAGTACTTC. Translating it yields CSVEDPQSYEQYF.

This chain links TRBV9 with TRBJ1-1; D not certain. The CDR3 totals 14 residues. Trimming pared 0 bases from V and 2 bases from J, leaving 8 bases between. Germline values: CDR1 SGDLS, CDR2 YYNGEE. The CDR3 sequence: CASSVGQVNTEAFF. CDR3 sequence (DNA): TGTGCCAGCAGCGTAGGCCAGGTTAACACTGAAGCTTTCTTT.

The chain links TRBV6-1 to TRBJ2-3; D is possibly TRBD2 (5 bases). V was shortened by 4 bases and J by 2 bases, with 16 bases between the two germline ends. The CDR3 consists of 16 residues. Germline lookup yields CDR1 MNHNS and CDR2 SASEGT. CDR3 amino acids: CASSVLGSRSTDTQYF. In nucleotides, the CDR3 is TGTGCCAGCAGTGTATTAGGGAGCCGTTCCACAGATACGCAGTATTTT.

This chain uses TRBV4-1 with TRBJ2-7, with D hard to call. V lost 1 base and J 0 bases, leaving 7 bases between the germline ends. Per germline, CDR1 MGHRA and CDR2 YSYEKL. The CDR3 consists of 14 residues. The CDR3 DNA reads TGCGCCAGCAGCCAAGGAGCCCGCTCCTACGAGCAGTACTTC. This encodes CASSQGARSYEQYF.

This clone was detected ten times or more. The CDR3 is CASNLGGLAGIGGGELFF. CDR3 sequence (DNA): TGCGCCAGCAATTTGGGCGGACTAGCGGGAATTGGCGGCGGGGAGCTGTTTTTT. V is TRBV5-1 and J is TRBJ2-2, with TRBD2 matching over 12 bases. CDR1 and CDR2 (germline): SGHRS, YFSETQ. V shed 6 bases and J 7 bases; nucleotides not matched to a gene: 16. CDR3 length: 18 amino acids.